The source of this T cell receptor (beta chain) is a study of cytomegalovirus exposure and HLA in healthy donors. This CDR3 has 15 amino acids. The V gene's germline CDR1 is SGHVS and CDR2 FQNEAQ. J was trimmed by 3 bases and V by 5 bases; bases with no gene match: 4. With respect to this clone: Its antigen is not known.

Points from the study as a whole: Only CMV serostatus was available as immune exposure information.

A multiplex PCR was run with 60 Vbeta primers and 13 Jbeta primers. Assay used: immunoSEQ multiplex PCR; TCRdb lists only in-frame clones, some missing. The sample lists some 190,000 clones, about four fifths seen once, with around 1.6% in the top ten. Sequencing used PBMCs. The receptor was isolated from a man between 40 and 49 years old in good health and CMV-seropositive. The chain recombines TRBV7-8 with TRBJ2-1; 10 nucleotides agree with TRBD1. CDR3 DNA sequence: TGTGCCAGCAGCGTGGACAGGGGGAACTACAATGAGCAGTTCTTC. Its translation is CASSVDRGNYNEQFF.